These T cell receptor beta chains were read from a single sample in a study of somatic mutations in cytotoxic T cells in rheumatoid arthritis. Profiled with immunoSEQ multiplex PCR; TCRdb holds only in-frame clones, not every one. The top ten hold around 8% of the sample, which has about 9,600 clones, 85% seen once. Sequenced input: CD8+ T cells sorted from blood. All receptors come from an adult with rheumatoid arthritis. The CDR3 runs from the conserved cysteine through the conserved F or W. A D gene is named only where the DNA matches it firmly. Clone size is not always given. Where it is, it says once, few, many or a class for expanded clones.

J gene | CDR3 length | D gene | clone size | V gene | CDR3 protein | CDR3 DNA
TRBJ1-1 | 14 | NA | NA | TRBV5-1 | CASSLAQGNTEAFF | TGCGCCAGCAGCTTGGCCCAGGGGAACACTGAAGCTTTCTTT
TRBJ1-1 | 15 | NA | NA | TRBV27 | CASSLGGPGNTEAFF | TGTGCCAGCAGTTTAGGGGGGCCAGGGAACACTGAAGCTTTCTTT
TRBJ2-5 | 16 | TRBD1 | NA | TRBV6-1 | CASSELGQGWAETQYF | TGTGCCAGCAGTGAATTAGGACAGGGATGGGCAGAGACCCAGTACTTC
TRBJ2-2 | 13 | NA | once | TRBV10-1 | CATGGADTGELFF | TGCGCCACGGGGGGCGCGGACACCGGGGAGCTGTTTTTT
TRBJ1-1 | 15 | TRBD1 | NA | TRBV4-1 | CASSFPGQGDTEAFF | TGCGCCAGCAGCTTCCCGGGACAGGGGGACACTGAAGCTTTCTTT
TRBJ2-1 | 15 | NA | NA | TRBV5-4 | CASSLKREAYNEQFF | TGTGCCAGCAGCCTCAAGAGGGAGGCCTACAATGAGCAGTTCTTC
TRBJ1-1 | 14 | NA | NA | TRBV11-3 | CASSLGTANTEAFF | TGTGCCAGCAGCTTAGGGACAGCGAACACTGAAGCTTTCTTT
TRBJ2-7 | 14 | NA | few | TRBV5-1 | CASSLSAGRNEQYF | TGCGCCAGCAGCTTGTCGGCGGGCAGGAACGAGCAGTACTTC
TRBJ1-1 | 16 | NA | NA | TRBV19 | CASSTTGGGWFAEAFF | TGTGCCAGTAGTACAACAGGCGGGGGTTGGTTCGCTGAAGCTTTCTTT
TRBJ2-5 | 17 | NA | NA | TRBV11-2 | CASSLDGRDSTQETQYF | TGTGCCAGCAGCTTAGATGGCAGAGACTCAACCCAAGAGACCCAGTACTTC
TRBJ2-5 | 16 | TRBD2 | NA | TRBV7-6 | CASSLGLAGVQETQYF | TGTGCCAGCAGCCTCGGACTAGCGGGGGTGCAAGAGACCCAGTACTTC
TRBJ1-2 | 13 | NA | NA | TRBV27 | CASAHLEHYGYTF | TGTGCCAGCGCGCACCTGGAACACTATGGCTACACCTTC
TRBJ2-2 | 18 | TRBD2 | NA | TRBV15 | CATSRAPGTSGNTGELFF | TGTGCCACCAGCAGAGCCCCCGGGACTAGCGGTAACACCGGGGAGCTGTTTTTT
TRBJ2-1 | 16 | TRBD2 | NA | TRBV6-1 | CASSDPGLAGGNEQFF | TGTGCCAGCAGTGACCCCGGACTAGCGGGAGGAAATGAGCAGTTCTTC
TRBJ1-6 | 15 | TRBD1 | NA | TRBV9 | CASSVVPRGDSPLHF | TGTGCCAGCAGCGTAGTCCCCAGGGGGGATTCACCCCTCCACTTT
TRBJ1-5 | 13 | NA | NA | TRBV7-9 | CASSLARGQPQHF | TGTGCCAGCAGCTTAGCGCGTGGGCAGCCCCAGCATTTT
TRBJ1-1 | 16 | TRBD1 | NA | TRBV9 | CASSAGDRGLNTEAFF | TGTGCCAGCAGCGCCGGGGACAGGGGGCTGAACACTGAAGCTTTCTTT